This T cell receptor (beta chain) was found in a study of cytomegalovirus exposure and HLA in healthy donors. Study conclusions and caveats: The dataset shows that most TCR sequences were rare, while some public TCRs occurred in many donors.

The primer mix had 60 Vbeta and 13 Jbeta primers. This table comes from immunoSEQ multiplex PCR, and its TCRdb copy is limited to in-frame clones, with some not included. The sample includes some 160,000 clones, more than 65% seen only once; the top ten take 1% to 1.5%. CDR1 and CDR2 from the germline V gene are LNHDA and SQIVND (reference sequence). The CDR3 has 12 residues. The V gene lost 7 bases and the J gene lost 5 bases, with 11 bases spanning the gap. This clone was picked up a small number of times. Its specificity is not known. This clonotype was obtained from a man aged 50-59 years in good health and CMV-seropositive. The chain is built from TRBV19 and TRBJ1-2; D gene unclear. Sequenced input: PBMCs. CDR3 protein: CASMGTAYGYTF. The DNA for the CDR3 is TGTGCCAGTATGGGCACGGCTTATGGCTACACCTTC.